This record looks at one T cell receptor (beta chain) sequence and its context. What it recognizes is unknown. TCRdb's copy holds only in-frame clones and misses some; the assay was immunoSEQ multiplex PCR. Of tens of thousands of clones listed, roughly nine tenths are singletons. The record originates from a study of a mutant IDH1 vaccine in newly diagnosed glioma. As to time point: week 5, during vaccination. In the vaccine, a single dose held 300 ug of the mutant IDH1 20-mer peptide, along with topical imiquimod. J was trimmed by 3 bases and V by 6 bases; bases with no gene match: 10. The CDR3 is 16 residues long. Germline loops: CDR1 LNHNV, CDR2 YYDKDF (reference sequence).

The chain uses TRBV15 and TRBJ2-3; 9 bases line up with TRBD2. The sample consisted of PBMCs, taken from a glioma patient whose treatment included an IDH1 peptide vaccine. The TCR comes from a man aged 50 to 60 with glioma. This CDR3 reads CATSADRLAGTDTQYF. The CDR3 nucleotides are TGTGCCACCAGTGCGGACAGGCTAGCGGGGACAGATACGCAGTATTTT.